This T cell receptor (beta chain) was documented in a study of cytomegalovirus exposure and HLA in healthy donors. Study findings and constraints: Later on, a genetic analysis was performed. It linked a missense variant in DCLRE1C with V- and J-gene trimming of TCR beta.

In the case of this clone: The antigen remains unidentified.

PCR primers comprised 60 Vbeta and 13 Jbeta primers. TCRdb keeps only in-frame clones here, not all; method: immunoSEQ multiplex PCR. This table lists 130,000 or so clones. The CDR3 length is 13 residues. Germline V gene lookup returns CDR1 MDHEN and CDR2 SYDVKM. V was trimmed by 3 bases and J by 7 bases, leaving 12 bases between them. The sequencing sample was made of PBMCs. This TCR came from a woman aged 18-30 years in good health and CMV-seronegative. The chain links TRBV28 to TRBJ1-2; weak D call: TRBD1 (5 bases). CDR3: CASSFGGGGGYTF. The CDR3 DNA reads as TGTGCCAGCAGTTTTGGGGGGGGAGGTGGCTACACCTTC.